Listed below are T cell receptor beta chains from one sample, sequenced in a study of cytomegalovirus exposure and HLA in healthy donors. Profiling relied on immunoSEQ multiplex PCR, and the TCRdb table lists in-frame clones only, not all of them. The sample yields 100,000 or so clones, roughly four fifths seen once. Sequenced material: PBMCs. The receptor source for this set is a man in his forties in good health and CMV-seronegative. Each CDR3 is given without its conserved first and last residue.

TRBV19,ASSIFGTSGGETQY
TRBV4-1,ASSLTVKGVDYEQY
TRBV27,ASSLRRQTGGMETQY
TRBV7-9,ASSFPTGEKLF
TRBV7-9,ASRRMAGSDNSPLH
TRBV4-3,ASSQDRDIGLPNTGELF
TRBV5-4,ASSFHRDRGRFGNSPLH
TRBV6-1,ASKQDPQY
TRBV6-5,ASSRRASGGEKLF
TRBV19,ASSILGSSYNSPLH